The entry below gives a single T cell receptor beta chain sequence along with its context. What it binds is not known. The data were obtained in a study of T cell repertoires in cytomegalovirus infection. Study summary: Both a matching HLA type and CMV infection were indicated by public TCR beta signatures. General study results and limits: Cumulative frequency of public TCR beta families picked out carriers of CMV plus the relevant HLA. Dominating the ex vivo response were TCR beta clonotypes that were CMV-specific and HLA-C-restricted.

TCRdb redid the calling of the reads with MiXCR, one entry per CDR3 protein. Of some 62,000 distinct CDR3 sequences listed, over 20% were seen once; the top ten hold around 70%. Germline V gene data show CDR1 as SGHAT and CDR2 as FQNNGV. This CDR3 has 13 residues. V gave up 1 base and J gave up 4 bases, with 7 bases separating them. The sequencing here drew on CD8+ T cells from cultured PBMCs, taken from culture after CMV antigen stimulation. The source is a human donor in good health (CMV status not recorded). Some clones in this sample may be carry-over from other donors' samples. This chain uses TRBV11-2 with TRBJ1-1; no clear D. The CDR3 loop reads CASSLVGRTEAFF. The CDR3 DNA reads TGTGCCAGCAGCTTAGTAGGTCGCACTGAAGCTTTCTTT.